One sample yielded the 15 T cell receptor beta chains listed below, sequenced in a study of blood T cell repertoires in COVID-19. TCRdb's copy holds only in-frame clones and misses some; the assay was immunoSEQ multiplex PCR. Among about 64,000 clones listed, more than 70% were seen once. Sequenced material: PBMCs or T cells enriched from blood (not recorded which). Receptors originate from a woman in her 40s who had recovered from COVID-19.

The chain employs TRBV11-2 and TRBJ2-1; 16 bases are shared with TRBD2. The CDR3 length is 17 residues. Germline CDR1 reads SGHAT; CDR2 reads FQNNGV. Trimming at V came to 6 bases and at J to 7 bases, leaving 9 bases not matched to a gene. The CDR3 DNA reads TGTGCCAGCAGTCAAACTCAGGGACTAGCGGGAGGGAATGAGCAGTTCTTC. Translation: CASSQTQGLAGGNEQFF.

The V call is TRBV6-4, the J call TRBJ2-3, with 7 bases fitting TRBD1. The V gene end was trimmed by 1 base and the J gene end by 2 bases; junction bases not matched to a gene: 6. This CDR3 spans 16 amino acids. The germline V gene has CDR1 MRHNA and CDR2 SNTAGT. In nucleotides, the CDR3 is TGTGCCAGCAGTGACTTTTGGGGGACAGACACAGATACGCAGTATTTT. Protein product: CASSDFWGTDTDTQYF.

The CDR3, as DNA: TGTGCCAGCAGCTTGGGGGGCCAGGGGTCCGCAAAGACCCAGTACTTC. Residues: CASSLGGQGSAKTQYF. V and J are TRBV5-6 and TRBJ2-5, with a possible D match to TRBD1 (6 bases). V was pared by 0 bases and J by 6 bases, with 18 bases between. The germline CDR1 and CDR2 sequences are SGHDT and YYEEEE. CDR3 length: 16 residues. The full variable domain, completed using reference TRBV5-6 and TRBJ2-5, is DAGVTQSPTHLIKTRGQQVTLRCSPKSGHDTVSWYQQALGQGPQFIFQYYEEEERQRGNFPDRFSGHQFPNYSSELNVNALLLGDSALYLCASSLGGQGSAKTQYFGPGTRLLVL.

This chain joins TRBV2 and TRBJ1-1; D is unresolved. The CDR3 extends over 14 amino acids. V lost 7 bases, J lost 5 bases, and 17 bases lay in between. The germline V gene encodes CDR1 SNHLY and CDR2 FYNNEI. The CDR3 sequence is CASNTGKAATEAFF. Here the CDR3 DNA reads TGTGCCAGCAACACCGGGAAGGCAGCGACTGAAGCTTTCTTT.

The chain is built from TRBV24-1 and TRBJ2-7, with TRBD1 matching 9 bases. V shed 3 bases, J shed 3 bases, and the junction held 2 bases outside the gene matches. The CDR3 contains 14 residues. Germline loops: CDR1 KGHDR, CDR2 SFDVKD. The CDR3 DNA sequence: TGTGCCACCAGTGATGCGGACAGGGGCTACGAGCAGTACTTC. Translating gives CATSDADRGYEQYF.

The table lists this clone with a few counts. The chain combines TRBV6-1 with TRBJ2-7, with TRBD1 matching 8 bases. The CDR3 totals 15 residues. CDR1 is MNHNS, CDR2 SASEGT, per germline. Trimming at V came to 2 bases and at J to 2 bases, leaving 5 bases not matched to a gene. The CDR3 spells CASSESGTGAYEQYF. CDR3 nucleotide sequence: TGTGCCAGCAGTGAATCGGGGACAGGAGCCTACGAGCAGTACTTC.

The CDR3 nucleotides read TGTGCCAGCAGCCCGGGGGGGACGGGAAACACTGAAGCTTTCTTT. Residues: CASSPGGTGNTEAFF. The chain carries TRBV11-2 and TRBJ1-1; perhaps TRBD1 as D (5 bases). The CDR3 sequence is 15 residues long. V was pared by 5 bases and J by 2 bases, with 15 bases between. Looked up from germline, CDR1 is SGHAT and CDR2 is FQNNGV.

The rearrangement links TRBV12-5 to TRBJ1-3; D remains ambiguous. The germline CDR1 and CDR2 sequences are LGHNT and FRNRAP. The V end was cut by 0 bases, the J end by 0 bases, with 12 bases between. This CDR3 spans 17 amino acids. The CDR3 nucleotides are TGTGCTAGTGGTTTGGTAGTGTTGAGGAGCTCTGGAAACACCATATATTTT. It yields the protein CASGLVVLRSSGNTIYF.

The chain has TRBV10-3 and TRBJ1-1, with D possibly matching TRBD1 (5 bases). The V gene's germline CDR1 is ENHRY and CDR2 SYGVKD. This CDR3 has 15 amino acids. Between the trimmed V and J ends, which lost 2 bases and 0 bases, there was a span of 10 bases. CDR3 DNA: TGTGCCATCAGTGAGCCAACAGGAATGAACACTGAAGCTTTCTTT. Amino acid sequence: CAISEPTGMNTEAFF.

This chain joins TRBV20-1 and TRBJ1-6; tentative D call: TRBD1 (5 bases). Trimming took 3 bases from V and 5 from J, leaving 8 bases between them. This CDR3 comprises 13 residues. Germline loops: CDR1 DFQATT, CDR2 SNEGSKA (reference sequence). The CDR3 coding sequence is TGCAGTGCTAGTTTAGGGGATAATTCACCCCTCCACTTT. This encodes CSASLGDNSPLHF.

This chain connects TRBV18 to TRBJ2-7; 9 bases are a match to TRBD1. Germline V lookup: CDR1 KGHSH, CDR2 LQKENI. The junction had 5 bases not matched to a gene; V was cut back by 3 bases and J by 2 bases. This CDR3 is 15 amino acids long. CDR3: CASSPGTGLTYEQYF. The CDR3 bases are TGTGCCAGCTCACCGGGGACAGGGCTAACCTACGAGCAGTACTTC.

The chain links TRBV3-1 (or the pseudogene TRBV3-2) to TRBJ1-1; weak D call: TRBD1 (5 bases). The CDR3 totals 14 residues. Germline values: CDR1 LGHDT, CDR2 YNNKEL (reference sequence). The ends were cut back, 0 bases at V and 9 bases at J, with 14 bases in the middle. The CDR3 DNA reads as TGTGCCAGCAGCCAAGATGTGGCAGGGCGTAAAGCTTTCTTT. Translating it yields CASSQDVAGRKAFF.

The V call is TRBV24-1, the J call TRBJ2-7; tentative D call: TRBD1 (5 bases). The germline V and J ends were trimmed by 4 bases and 3 bases, with 12 bases remaining between them. Germline V CDR1 and CDR2: KGHDR, SFDVKD. This CDR3 region has 14 residues. CDR3 region: CATSDPGHGYEQYF. CDR3 in DNA: TGTGCCACCAGTGACCCCGGACACGGCTACGAGCAGTACTTC.

This chain connects TRBV11-2 to TRBJ1-2; unclear D gene. The CDR3 loop spans 16 amino acids. V gave up 4 bases and J gave up 1 base, with 16 bases separating them. Germline V gene sequence: CDR1 SGHAT, CDR2 FQNNGV. The DNA for the CDR3 is TGTGCCAGCAGCTCCCCCCCGGCGGGGAGTAACTATGGCTACACCTTC. This sequence encodes CASSSPPAGSNYGYTF.

The genes are TRBV25-1 and TRBJ1-4, with D tentatively TRBD1 (5 bases). The CDR3 has 15 residues. The V end was cut by 5 bases, the J end by 0 bases, with 10 bases between. Germline V gene sequence: CDR1 MGHDK, CDR2 SYGVNS. CDR3 nucleotide sequence: TGTGCCAGCAGTCCAATACAGGCAACTAATGAAAAACTGTTTTTT. This encodes CASSPIQATNEKLFF.